Listed below are T cell receptor beta chains from one sample, sequenced in a study of blood T cell repertoires in COVID-19. This table comes from immunoSEQ multiplex PCR, and its TCRdb copy is limited to in-frame clones, with some not included. The sample records fewer than 250,000 clones, approximately 84% being singletons. Sample: peripheral blood. These receptors came from a man aged 40-49 years with acute or convalescent COVID-19. Both conserved end residues are part of each CDR3. Fields, in order: J gene, V gene, CDR3 protein.

TRBJ2-1,TRBV5-1,CASSSLSNKGGSYNEQFF
TRBJ1-4,TRBV7-9,CASSPGGGATNEKLFF
TRBJ1-6,TRBV11-2,CASSLVPQLKPLHF
TRBJ1-2,TRBV5-6,CASSLGQPNYGYTF
TRBJ2-1,TRBV9,CASSHVGTINNEQFF
TRBJ2-1,TRBV7-3,CASSSKQGIEQFF
TRBJ2-5,TRBV6-5,CASSPREGETQYF
TRBJ2-2,TRBV19,CASSIDTGGSTGELFF
TRBJ1-1,TRBV5-6,CASSQRDRGGLAEAFF
TRBJ2-7,TRBV5-1,CASSYNYEQYF
TRBJ2-7,TRBV7-9,CASSPDRGLTYEQYF
TRBJ2-2,TRBV3-1/TRBV3-2,CASSQAKQIGELFF
TRBJ2-4,TRBV21-1,CASSTIRGGKNIQYF
TRBJ2-7,TRBV24-1,CATSESYEQYF
TRBJ2-3,TRBV10-1,CASTDRVLLDTQYF
TRBJ1-3,TRBV9,CASSVGSGNTIYF
TRBJ2-2,TRBV2,CASSRGRGTGELFF
TRBJ2-3,TRBV30,CAWSSGAGGFTQYF
TRBJ1-1,TRBV2,CASRKRGKNTEAFF
TRBJ1-2,TRBV19,CASTKRDTYYGYTF
TRBJ1-1,TRBV5-1,CASSSNSMNTEAFF
TRBJ1-2,TRBV28,CASSPGSEGMSGYTF
TRBJ1-1,TRBV5-1,CASSLATGGYTEAFF
TRBJ2-2,TRBV3-1/TRBV3-2,CASSRTAITGELFF
TRBJ1-1,TRBV7-3,CASSLLRAQNTEAFF
TRBJ2-5,TRBV5-4,CASSLRTGQETQYF
TRBJ2-2,TRBV27,CASSLPGGGGTGELFF
TRBJ1-2,TRBV15,CATSLDRGGYGYTF
TRBJ2-2,TRBV29-1,CSVPGTGTTGELFF
TRBJ1-5,TRBV5-1,CASRLTGNSNQPQHF
TRBJ1-4,TRBV7-9,CASSSTGTGVAGEKLFF
TRBJ1-5,TRBV5-1,CASSEGSYSNQPQHF
TRBJ1-1,TRBV19,CASSSRDIRGYTEAFF
TRBJ1-1,TRBV7-7,CASSSVGQGVTEAFF
TRBJ1-1,TRBV12-3/TRBV12-4,CASSSQGLTRAFF
TRBJ2-2,TRBV6-1,CASSDRGGRLPNTGELFF
TRBJ2-3,TRBV27,CASSHSTSGGYTQYF
TRBJ2-2,TRBV19,CASSIGSSGGYTGELFF
TRBJ1-6,TRBV5-4,CASSLAGISPLHF
TRBJ2-7,TRBV19,CASMALGTGPPRQYF
TRBJ2-3,TRBV3-1/TRBV3-2,CASSQDLAGADTQYF
TRBJ1-2,TRBV4-1,CASSQDRGAGGYTF
TRBJ2-3,TRBV10-2,CASSEPRVAGRDTQYF
TRBJ1-1,TRBV30,CAWSAFWNTEAFF
TRBJ1-1,TRBV3-1/TRBV3-2,CASSRQGVDAFF
TRBJ1-1,TRBV10-3,CATINRGTEAFF